The sequence of this TCR beta chain was determined in a study of cytomegalovirus exposure and HLA in healthy donors. Points from the study as a whole: In a later analysis, TCR beta V- and J-gene trimming showed a link to a missense DCLRE1C variant. TRBV6-2, TRBV6-3 and some other V segments were excluded as indistinguishable. The study put 150 to 200 TCR beta chains on its list as cytomegalovirus-associated. The productive fraction for most TCR beta V segments was about 90% or about 30% in an earlier analysis.

Remarks on this clone: Its antigen remains unknown.

A multiplex PCR was run with 60 Vbeta primers and 13 Jbeta primers. Libraries were prepared by immunoSEQ multiplex PCR; TCRdb keeps only in-frame clonotypes and omits some of them. The repertoire holds about 130,000 clones, with less than 85% as singletons. J was trimmed by 8 bases and V by 4 bases; bases with no gene match: 11. Germline loops: CDR1 SNHLY, CDR2 FYNNEI. This CDR3 comprises 15 residues. This clonotype originated in a man under 40 in good health and CMV-seronegative. The sample taken for sequencing was PBMCs. The genes are TRBV2 and TRBJ2-1; 7 bases map to TRBD1. In nucleotides, the CDR3 is TGTGCCAGCAGTGTCCGCGGACAGGCCGGCGATGAGCAGTTCTTC. This translates into CASSVRGQAGDEQFF.